This paragraph covers one TCR beta chain sequence. Its antigen is unidentified. The data derive from a study of glioma-infiltrating T cells. Notes on the study in general: Only very few CDR3 sequences appeared in both tissue and blood. Gliomas, especially low-grade, showed above-expected tissue-blood divergence; non-neoplastic patients showed below.

CDR1 and CDR2 (germline): MDHEN, SYDVKM. This CDR3 is built from 16 residues. With 6 bases clipped from V and 2 bases from J, the junction kept 11 bases outside the gene matches. TCR alpha and beta CDR3 regions were amplified from RNA using iRepertoire nested multiplex PCR. One entry per CDR3 protein results from TCRdb running MiXCR on the multiplex PCR reads. The repertoire holds under 150,000 distinct CDR3 sequences, with 30% to 40% as singletons. Sequenced sample: glioma tissue, nonneoplastic brain tissue, or PBMCs (not recorded which). The source of this sequence is a human donor with low-grade glioma or glioblastoma, undergoing nonglioma brain surgery, or in good health (not recorded which). This chain links TRBV28 with TRBJ1-2, with 8 bases fitting TRBD1. CDR3 nucleotides: TGTGCCAGCAGAGCGGACAGGGCCACAGCAAACTATGGCTACACCTTC. Translated, it gives CASRADRATANYGYTF.